This T cell receptor beta chain was recorded in a study of CDR3 diversity in severe acne. MiXCR, applied by TCRdb to the PCR reads, yields one record per CDR3 protein. The data contain fewer than 100,000 distinct CDR3 sequences, about 54% of them singletons. Germline CDR1 and CDR2: MNHEY and SVGAGI. This CDR3 contains 12 residues. In regard to this clonotype: One junction end disagrees with the germline gene, perhaps due to a read error.

This receptor was taken from a male donor in good health, without acne. The chain couples TRBV6-5 to TRBJ2-7; D gene uncertain. What was sequenced was blood. DNA of the CDR3: TGTGCCAGCAGTTACAGCTCCGACGAGCAGTACTTC. It codes for CASSYSSDEQYF.